Reported below is one T cell receptor (beta chain). What it binds is unknown. Profiled with immunoSEQ multiplex PCR; TCRdb holds only in-frame clones, not every one. In the table there are about 1 million clones, around 75% of which are singletons. The data originate from a study of shared clonotypes between healthy human individuals. Study-wide findings and caveats: Rarefaction revealed incomplete sorted-subset sequencing despite large depth.

Trimming removed 3 bases from V and 8 bases from J, with 19 bases in between. In germline, CDR1 is MGHDK, CDR2 SYGVNS. The CDR3 contains 16 residues. The TCR comes from a man aged 18 to 29 in good health. The sequencing sample was made of memory CD4+ T cells sorted from blood. Subset noted: CD45RA-negative fraction. The genes are TRBV25-1 and TRBJ1-4, with D uncertain. This chain's CDR3 is CASSDRRLGNREKLFF. The CDR3 nucleotides read TGTGCCAGCAGTGACCGCCGACTAGGGAATAGGGAAAAACTGTTTTTT.